A single sample gave rise to the 14 T cell receptor beta chains below, sequenced in a study of molecular identifiers for immune sequencing clone quantification. TCRdb re-called the PCR reads through MiXCR, storing one row per CDR3 protein. The data contain under 600,000 distinct CDR3 sequences, around 25% of them singletons. Source material: naive CD8+ T cells from blood, with Jurkat cell RNA spiked in. This sample's subset: FACS-sorted CD8+CD4-CCR7+CD45RA+ naive T cells. These receptors were taken from a human donor in good health. Some libraries in this study had Jurkat cell RNA spiked in.

This clonotype was observed many times. The chain has TRBV12-5 and TRBJ2-1; TRBD2 might be the D (6 bases). V was cut by 9 bases and J by 0 bases, with 6 bases left in between. Germline lookup yields CDR1 LGHNT and CDR2 FRNRAP. The CDR3 sequence is 12 residues long. The CDR3 protein is CASGSSYNEQFF. The CDR3 nucleotides are TGTGCTAGCGGGAGCTCCTACAATGAGCAGTTCTTC. The full variable domain, completed using reference TRBV12-5 and TRBJ2-1, is DARVTQTPRHKVTEMGQEVTMRCQPILGHNTVFWYRQTMMQGLELLAYFRNRAPLDDSGMPKDRFSAEMPDATLATLKIQPSEPRDSAVYFCASGSSYNEQFFGPGTRLTVL.

The sample holds many counts of this clonotype. The CDR3 sequence: CASSYSGRDYEQYF. The DNA for the CDR3 is TGTGCCAGCAGTTATTCCGGGAGGGACTACGAGCAGTACTTC. The V and J genes are TRBV6-5 and TRBJ2-7, with TRBD2 matching 8 bases. The CDR3 sequence is 14 residues long. Per germline, CDR1 MNHEY and CDR2 SVGAGI. With 3 bases clipped from V and 3 bases from J, the junction kept 4 bases outside the gene matches.

This clonotype has at least ten counts. The chain uses TRBV27 and TRBJ2-5; weak D call: TRBD2 (6 bases). The CDR3 loop spans 13 amino acids. Germline loops: CDR1 MNHEY, CDR2 SMNVEV (reference sequence). V was cut by 2 bases and J by 5 bases, with 9 bases left in between. The CDR3 DNA reads as TGTGCCAGCAGTTTACGGGGAGGCGAGACCCAGTACTTC. Protein: CASSLRGGETQYF.

The V and J genes are TRBV5-3 and TRBJ2-7, with D possibly being TRBD2 (6 bases). TRBV5-3 is an open reading frame whose function is uncertain. Trimming took 8 bases from V and 1 from J, leaving 19 bases between them. The CDR3 contains 15 residues. The CDR3 sequence is CASSIRRGISYEQYF. The CDR3 bases are TGTGCCAGCAGCATTAGACGGGGGATATCCTACGAGCAGTACTTC.

In its sample, this clonotype was seen many times. The chain combines TRBV18 with TRBJ1-5; perhaps TRBD1 as D (6 bases). The CDR3 has 15 residues. V was pared by 3 bases and J by 5 bases, with 14 bases between. CDR1 and CDR2 (germline): KGHSH, LQKENI. CDR3 region: CASSPGGGFDQPQHF. Written as DNA, the CDR3 is TGTGCCAGCTCACCGGGCGGGGGCTTTGATCAGCCCCAGCATTTT.

The chain has TRBV7-9 and TRBJ2-7; D is unresolved. Trimming pared 5 bases from V and 2 bases from J, leaving 22 bases between. The CDR3 has 17 amino acids. In germline, CDR1 is SEHNR, CDR2 FQNEAQ (reference sequence). The CDR3 protein is CASSPRSSRGPPYEQYF. Here the CDR3 DNA reads TGTGCCAGCAGCCCCCGCTCGTCGAGAGGCCCTCCCTACGAGCAGTACTTC. Filled out from reference TRBV7-9 and TRBJ2-7, the complete variable domain reads DTGVSQNPRHKITKRGQNVTFRCDPISEHNRLYWYRQTLGQGPEFLTYFQNEAQLEKSRLLSDRFSAERPKGSFSTLEIQRTEQGDSAMYLCASSPRSSRGPPYEQYFGPGTRLTVT.

V and J are TRBV12-2 and TRBJ2-7; the tabulated D call, TRBD1, remains unverified against the DNA. TRBV12-2 is given as a pseudogene. This CDR3 has 14 amino acids. CDR3 DNA sequence: TGTGCCCGCCGCTTAGACAGGGGGGGATACGAGCAGTACTTC. Translating it yields CARRLDRGGYEQYF.

As concerns this clonotype: This sequence may be a read error, since a much larger clone differs from it by one base. Here the CDR3 omits its conserved ending phenylalanine or tryptophan, so a read error is the likely source. The chain has TRBV14 and TRBJ2-3; D remains ambiguous. V was cut by 0 bases and J by 2 bases, with 6 bases left in between. The germline V gene has CDR1 SGHDN and CDR2 FVKESK. The CDR3 length is 14 residues. Here the CDR3 reads CASSQETDTDTQYY. The CDR3 bases are TGTGCCAGCAGCCAAGAAACAGACACAGATACGCAGTATTAT.

This clonotype was seen at least ten times. J is TRBJ2-3 and V is TRBV7-9; D is undetermined. With 3 bases removed from V and 6 bases from J, the gap between germline ends came to 7 bases. The germline CDR1 and CDR2 sequences are SEHNR and FQNEAQ (reference sequence). This CDR3 has 12 residues. CDR3 bases: TGTGCCAGCAGCTTGGACGCCGATACGCAGTATTTT. Protein: CASSLDADTQYF.

The CDR3 DNA follows: TGCAGTGCTAGAGATGTCGCGGGACAGGGCTACGAGCAGTACTTC. Protein sequence: CSARDVAGQGYEQYF. The V and J genes are TRBV20-1 and TRBJ2-7; 9 nucleotides align to TRBD1. The V segment lost 0 bases and the J segment 3 bases; nucleotides outside the gene matches: 6. The length of the CDR3 is 15 residues. The V gene's germline CDR1 is DFQATT and CDR2 SNEGSKA (reference sequence).

This clonotype came up many times. The V and J genes are TRBV5-6 and TRBJ2-7; 10 bases match TRBD2. V lost 4 bases and J lost 6; bases outside the gene matches: 7. CDR3 length: 14 amino acids. In germline, CDR1 is SGHDT, CDR2 YYEEEE. Written as DNA, the CDR3 is TGTGCCAGCAGCCTCGCAGCGGGGGGGTCCGAGCAGTACTTC. Its translation is CASSLAAGGSEQYF.

This clonotype was seen more than once but under ten times. This sequence joins TRBV20-1 and TRBJ2-2; the match to TRBD2 covers 8 bases. The CDR3 spans 15 residues. Germline V lookup: CDR1 DFQATT, CDR2 SNEGSKA (reference sequence). Losses at the gene ends were 0 bases for V and 6 bases for J; bases not matched to a gene: 6. This CDR3 reads CSARDESGSPGELFF. The CDR3 region has the DNA TGCAGTGCTAGAGACGAAAGCGGGAGTCCCGGGGAGCTGTTTTTT.

The rearrangement joins TRBV27 to TRBJ2-3; the match to TRBD2 covers 11 bases. The CDR3 is made up of 18 amino acids. Germline values: CDR1 MNHEY, CDR2 SMNVEV (reference sequence). Trimming at V came to 3 bases and at J to 4 bases, leaving 12 bases not matched to a gene. This chain's CDR3 is CASSLVTSGTSSPDTQYF. The CDR3 DNA reads as TGTGCCAGCAGTTTGGTGACTAGCGGGACCTCTAGCCCAGATACGCAGTATTTT.

This clonotype came up a few times. A much larger clone lies one base from this, so it may be a read error. This chain uses TRBV28 with TRBJ2-5, with TRBD1 matching over 9 bases. Germline assignment: CDR1 MDHEN and CDR2 SYDVKM. There are 17 residues in the CDR3. This chain's CDR3 is CASSTGTGPGSREPQYF. CDR3 bases: TGTGCCAGCAGCACCGGGACAGGGCCAGGTTCTCGAGAGCCCCAGTACTTC.